This entry describes one T cell receptor (beta chain). Relative to the germline gene, one junction end is altered; a read error may explain this. The length of the CDR3 is 13 residues. CDR1 and CDR2 (germline): SEHNR, FQNEAQ (reference sequence). CDR3 and TCR beta VDJ profiling relied on genomic DNA as the template. A single record per CDR3 protein comes from TCRdb applying MiXCR to the reads. The table has just over 400,000 distinct CDR3 sequences, roughly 68% seen once; the top ten hold approximately 3.9%. The data originate from a study of CD8+CD57+ T cells in acquired aplastic anemia. The receptor's source is a human donor in good health, serving as a control. The chain has TRBV7-9 and TRBJ2-3; maybe TRBD2 (5 bases). Sequencing was done on a sample of sorted CD4+, CD8+, or CD8+CD57+ T cells (not recorded which) from PBMCs. CDR3 region: CASSSLTGLYEQF. In DNA form, the CDR3 reads TGTGCCAGCAGCTCGTTAACCGGACTCTACGAGCAGTTC.